This T cell receptor beta chain was identified during a study of cytomegalovirus exposure and HLA in healthy donors. Regarding the study as a whole: A later analysis, which compared TCR beta chains of equal frequency, found the HLA-associated ones more clonally expanded. Among CMV-associated TCR beta chains, most appeared HLA-restricted in a later analysis.

The PCR contained 60 Vbeta and 13 Jbeta primers. Study processing details: An analysis performed later counted about 80 million unique TCR beta chains (roughly 11 million of them shared). Method: immunoSEQ multiplex PCR; TCRdb's copy keeps in-frame clones and lacks some. That table is the source of V, J and clone size, and D and trimming were worked out from the DNA. Here the sample spans about 120,000 clones, roughly 80% being singletons. This clone was picked up one time. As yet, its antigen is unknown. This CDR3 is 19 amino acids long. Germline CDR1 is LNHDA and CDR2 is SQIVND (reference sequence). V dropped 7 bases and J dropped 5; count of bases not matched to a gene: 14.

This sequence originates from a female donor in good health and CMV-seropositive. Material: PBMCs. This rearrangement joins TRBV19 to TRBJ2-2; 15 bases match TRBD2. This chain's CDR3 is CASTTWTSGGGSRTGELFF. CDR3 nucleotide sequence: TGTGCCAGTACTACCTGGACTAGCGGGGGGGGTAGTAGAACCGGGGAGCTGTTTTTT. The full variable domain, its missing parts supplied by reference TRBV19 and TRBJ2-2, is DGGITQSPKYLFRKEGQNVTLSCEQNLNHDAMYWYRQDPGQGLRLIYYSQIVNDFQKGDIAEGYSVSREKKESFPLTVTSAQKNPTAFYLCASTTWTSGGGSRTGELFFGEGSRLTVL.